The 25 T cell receptor beta chains below come from one sample, sequenced in a study of radiation and T cells in renal cell carcinoma. Time point in this sample: blood 2 weeks post-SBRT. Regarding treatment: 15 Gy SBRT to primary tumor, nephrectomy 4 weeks later. The assay was immunoSEQ multiplex PCR, and TCRdb's table has in-frame clones only and misses some. The sample shows under 150,000 clones, roughly 77% of them seen only once. Sequenced material: blood, taken from a patient whose treatment included radiotherapy and nephrectomy. The receptors originated from a woman aged 55-69 years with renal cell carcinoma.

The rearrangement links TRBV5-1 to TRBJ2-7; 7 positions match TRBD1. The CDR3 extends over 14 amino acids. V shed 4 bases and J 5 bases; nucleotides not matched to a gene: 9. Per germline, CDR1 SGHRS and CDR2 YFSETQ. The CDR3 nucleotides are TGCGCCAGCAGCGGAGGACAGGCCGGTGACGAGCAGTACTTC. This encodes CASSGGQAGDEQYF.

V gene TRBV29-1 combines with J gene TRBJ1-5; TRBD1 might be the D (5 bases). The CDR3 totals 14 residues. V was cut by 3 bases and J by 3 bases, with 12 bases left in between. Germline V gene sequence: CDR1 SQVTM, CDR2 ANQGSEA. The CDR3: CSVDGGRINQPQHF. CDR3 nucleotides: TGCAGCGTTGATGGGGGACGGATCAATCAGCCCCAGCATTTT.

The V and J genes are TRBV11-2 and TRBJ1-1; D ambiguous. Between the trimmed V and J ends, which lost 1 base and 3 bases, there was a span of 6 bases. CDR3 length equals 13 residues. Germline V lookup: CDR1 SGHAT, CDR2 FQNNGV. The CDR3, as DNA: TGTGCCAGCAGCTTAGGTGAGGACACTGAAGCTTTCTTT. Translated: CASSLGEDTEAFF.

V is TRBV19 and J is TRBJ1-1, with 7 bases fitting TRBD1. Germline-derived CDR1 and CDR2 are LNHDA and SQIVND (reference sequence). The CDR3 runs to 13 residues. Trimming removed 5 bases from V and 9 bases from J; junction bases left unmatched: 9. The CDR3 sequence is CASSSSTGTKAFF. CDR3 bases: TGTGCCAGTAGTTCTTCGACAGGGACTAAAGCTTTCTTT.

The V and J genes are TRBV18 and TRBJ2-2; D is uncertain. Per the germline V gene, CDR1 is KGHSH and CDR2 is LQKENI. This CDR3 has 16 residues. Between the trimmed V and J ends, which lost 5 bases and 1 base, there was a span of 14 bases. The CDR3 DNA sequence: TGTGCCAGCTCAATGTCGGCCGCTATGAACACCGGGGAGCTGTTTTTT. Translating it yields CASSMSAAMNTGELFF.

The chain uses TRBV6-1 and TRBJ2-7; D not certain. There are 12 residues in the CDR3. Trimming shortened V by 6 bases and J by 7 bases, and 13 bases separated the two germline ends. The germline CDR1 and CDR2 sequences are MNHNS and SASEGT. The CDR3 nucleotides read TGTGCCAGCAGGGTGGGGTTAGGGGAGCAGTACTTC. This sequence encodes CASRVGLGEQYF.

The chain uses TRBV4-3 and TRBJ2-1; D gene ambiguous. CDR3 length equals 17 residues. Germline V gene sequence: CDR1 LGHNA, CDR2 YSLEER. Trimming removed 3 bases at V and 0 bases at J, with 15 bases between. The CDR3, as DNA: TGCGCCAGCAGCCAGAGTGTCGGATTCAGCTCCTACAATGAGCAGTTCTTC. This sequence encodes CASSQSVGFSSYNEQFF.

This chain joins TRBV2 and TRBJ1-1; 8 bases agree with TRBD1. V was pared by 4 bases and J by 1 base, with 8 bases of the junction left unmatched. Germline values: CDR1 SNHLY, CDR2 FYNNEI. The CDR3 spans 16 residues. Written as DNA, the CDR3 is TGTGCCAGCAGTGGACAGGGGCGTAGGGGGAACACTGAAGCTTTCTTT. It yields the protein CASSGQGRRGNTEAFF.

The chain employs TRBV27 and TRBJ2-2; D gene uncertain. Deletions cut 10 bases from V and 6 bases from J, with 6 bases between. Germline V gene data show CDR1 as MNHEY and CDR2 as SMNVEV (reference sequence). The CDR3 runs to 10 residues. In nucleotides, the CDR3 is TGTGCCACCCCCCCCGGGGAGCTGTTTTTT. Encoded protein: CATPPGELFF.

The chain employs TRBV28 and TRBJ1-1; D is uncertain. Trimming removed 2 bases from V and 0 bases from J, with 10 bases in between. Germline V gives CDR1 MDHEN, CDR2 SYDVKM. The CDR3 sequence is 15 residues long. CDR3 in DNA: TGTGCCAGCAGTTTAGAGCAGAGAATGAACACTGAAGCTTTCTTT. The encoded protein is CASSLEQRMNTEAFF. The variable domain in full, completed from reference TRBV28 and TRBJ1-1, reads DVKVTQSSRYLVKRTGEKVFLECVQDMDHENMFWYRQDPGLGLRLIYFSYDVKMKEKGDIPEGYSVSREKKERFSLILESASTNQTSMYLCASSLEQRMNTEAFFGQGTRLTVV.

The chain employs TRBV30 and TRBJ1-5, with D possibly matching TRBD1 (6 bases). The CDR3 runs to 14 residues. V was shortened by 2 bases and J by 2 bases, with 10 bases between the two germline ends. CDR1 is GTSNPN and CDR2 is SVGIG in the germline V gene (reference sequence). The CDR3 coding sequence is TGTGCCTGGAGTACGGGGGCTGGCAATCAGCCCCAGCATTTT. It codes for CAWSTGAGNQPQHF.

This clone has only a few counts. The rearrangement joins TRBV14 to TRBJ1-6; no reliable D call. The CDR3 covers 14 residues. Per germline, CDR1 SGHDN and CDR2 FVKESK. V was shortened by 1 base and J by 7 bases, with 8 bases between the two germline ends. As DNA, the CDR3 is TGTGCCAGCAGCCAAGTAAGGACCAATTCACCCCTCCACTTT. It specifies CASSQVRTNSPLHF.

This chain connects TRBV4-1 to TRBJ2-5, with TRBD1 as a possible D gene (5 bases). Germline values: CDR1 MGHRA, CDR2 YSYEKL. V shed 3 bases and J shed 2 bases, with 7 bases lying between them. There are 13 residues in the CDR3. The CDR3 DNA follows: TGCGCCAGCAGCCAGGGGCAACAAGAGACCCAGTACTTC. It yields the protein CASSQGQQETQYF.

V and J are TRBV9 and TRBJ2-3; 9 bases align to TRBD2. The germline V gene has CDR1 SGDLS and CDR2 YYNGEE. The CDR3 is 16 amino acids. The V segment lost 0 bases and the J segment 2 bases; nucleotides outside the gene matches: 4. CDR3 sequence (DNA): TGTGCCAGCAGCGTAGGGGCTAGCGGGGTCACAGATACGCAGTATTTT. It encodes CASSVGASGVTDTQYF.

The chain couples TRBV11-2 to TRBJ2-2, with D unclear. The V gene's germline CDR1 is SGHAT and CDR2 FQNNGV. Trimming left V 5 bases short and J 0 bases short, with 13 bases between. The CDR3 has 16 residues. CDR3 protein: CASSLLWDSNTGELFF. In DNA, the CDR3 is TGTGCCAGCAGCCTCTTGTGGGATTCGAACACCGGGGAGCTGTTTTTT.

The genes are TRBV4-3 and TRBJ1-1; 8 bases agree with TRBD1. CDR1 is LGHNA and CDR2 is YSLEER in the germline V gene. The CDR3 has 15 residues. Trimming took 0 bases from V and 4 from J; bases not matched to a gene: 4. DNA of the CDR3: TGCGCCAGCAGCCAAGACAGGGGGCACATCACTGAAGCTTTCTTT. It is translated as CASSQDRGHITEAFF.

This clone was observed a handful of times. The chain recombines TRBV7-2 with TRBJ1-1; unclear D gene. With 1 base removed from V and 8 bases from J, the gap between germline ends came to 11 bases. CDR1 and CDR2 from the germline V gene are SGHTA and FQGNSA. The CDR3 extends over 13 amino acids. The chain's CDR3 is CASSLVGRQEAFF. In nucleotides, the CDR3 is TGTGCCAGCAGCTTAGTGGGCAGGCAAGAAGCTTTCTTT. The full variable domain, its missing parts supplied by reference TRBV7-2 and TRBJ1-1, is GAGVSQSPSNKVTEKGKDVELRCDPISGHTALYWYRQSLGQGLEFLIYFQGNSAPDKSGLPSDRFSAERTGGSVSTLTIQRTQQEDSAVYLCASSLVGRQEAFFGQGTRLTVV.

The chain is built from TRBV5-1 and TRBJ1-2; D may be TRBD1 (6 bases). The CDR3 runs to 15 residues. Germline V gene lookup returns CDR1 SGHRS and CDR2 YFSETQ. Trimming took off 3 bases at V and 2 bases at J, with 14 bases between the two ends. The CDR3, as DNA: TGCGCCAGCAGCTCCTTGTCGGGGGGCAACTATGGCTACACCTTC. Protein sequence: CASSSLSGGNYGYTF.

This clone was observed a single time. V usage is TRBV5-1 and J usage is TRBJ2-3, with D unresolved. CDR1 is SGHRS, CDR2 YFSETQ, per germline. The V gene lost 0 bases and the J gene lost 4 bases, with 12 bases spanning the gap. The CDR3 contains 15 residues. In nucleotides, the CDR3 is TGCGCCAGCAGCTTGGGAAGTGATTTTGCAGATACGCAGTATTTT. This sequence encodes CASSLGSDFADTQYF.

This chain connects TRBV7-9 to TRBJ1-2; 7 positions agree with TRBD1. Germline-derived CDR1 and CDR2 are SEHNR and FQNEAQ (reference sequence). The junction had 8 bases not matched to a gene; V was cut back by 2 bases and J by 8 bases. The CDR3 is 14 amino acids. The CDR3 loop is CASSLTVQGDGYTF. The CDR3 DNA is TGTGCCAGCAGCTTAACTGTCCAGGGGGACGGCTACACCTTC.

This chain joins TRBV29-1 and TRBJ2-7; 9 bases map to TRBD1. The CDR3 totals 16 residues. Trimming cost V 4 bases and J 2 bases; bases outside gene matches: 12. CDR1 is SQVTM, CDR2 ANQGSEA, per germline. Written as DNA, the CDR3 is TGCAGCGTTGCCCCTAGGGGAACAGGGGGCCCCTACGAGCAGTACTTC. Its translation: CSVAPRGTGGPYEQYF.

This clone appeared a single time. The V gene is TRBV6-5, the J gene TRBJ1-2; 7 bases align to TRBD1. The J segment lost 4 bases and the V segment lost 6 bases, leaving 11 bases of the junction unmatched. Germline V gene data show CDR1 as MNHEY and CDR2 as SVGAGI. The CDR3 has 15 residues. CDR3 amino acids: CASSPGRQGGYGYTF. In nucleotides, the CDR3 is TGTGCCAGCAGCCCGGGTCGACAGGGTGGCTATGGCTACACCTTC.

This clone was observed once. The sample has other DNA sequences that encode this CDR3 too. The chain couples TRBV18 to TRBJ2-2, with D uncertain. The CDR3 is 13 amino acids. CDR1 and CDR2 (germline): KGHSH, LQKENI. The V and J ends lost 0 bases and 1 base respectively, with 0 bases between them. As DNA, the CDR3 is TGTGCCAGCTCACCACCGAACACCGGGGAGCTGTTTTTT. Translating it yields CASSPPNTGELFF.

The chain couples TRBV7-2 to TRBJ2-2; TRBD2 matches 11 bases. This CDR3 comprises 14 residues. Germline V CDR1 and CDR2: SGHTA, FQGNSA. Unmatched junction bases numbered 2, after V lost 8 bases and J lost 3 bases. Here the CDR3 DNA reads TGTGCCAGCCGGGGACTAGCGGACACCGGGGAGCTGTTTTTT. This gives the protein CASRGLADTGELFF.

The V and J genes are TRBV9 and TRBJ2-7, with D perhaps TRBD2 (5 bases). Trimming pared 3 bases from V and 2 bases from J, leaving 12 bases between. The CDR3 runs 14 residues. Per germline, CDR1 SGDLS and CDR2 YYNGEE. The CDR3 loop is CASSAEWTPYEQYF. CDR3 DNA sequence: TGTGCCAGCAGCGCCGAGTGGACTCCCTACGAGCAGTACTTC.